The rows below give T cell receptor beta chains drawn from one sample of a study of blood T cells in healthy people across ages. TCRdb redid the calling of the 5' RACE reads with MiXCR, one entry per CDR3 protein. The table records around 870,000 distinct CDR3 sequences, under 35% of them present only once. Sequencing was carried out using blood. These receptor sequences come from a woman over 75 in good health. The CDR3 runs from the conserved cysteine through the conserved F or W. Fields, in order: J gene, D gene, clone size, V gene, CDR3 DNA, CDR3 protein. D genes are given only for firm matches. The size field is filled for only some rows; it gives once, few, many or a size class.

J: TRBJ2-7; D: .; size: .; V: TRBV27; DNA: TGTGCCAGCAGTTTGGGGTGGGGAGTTTCTGACGAGCAGTACTTC; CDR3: CASSLGWGVSDEQYF
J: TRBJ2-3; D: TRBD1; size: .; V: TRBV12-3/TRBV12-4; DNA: TGTGCCAGCAGTGGAAACAGGGGGAAAGCAGATGCGCAGTATTTT; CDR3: CASSGNRGKADAQYF
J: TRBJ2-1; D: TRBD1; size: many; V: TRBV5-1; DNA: TGCGCCAGCAGCTGGGGCGGACAGGGGGCTAATGAGCAGTTCTTC; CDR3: CASSWGGQGANEQFF
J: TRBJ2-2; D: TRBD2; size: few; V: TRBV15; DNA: TGTGCCACCATCCGGACTAGCGGGGGGGCCAAAGTCGGGGAGCTGTTTTTT; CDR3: CATIRTSGGAKVGELFF
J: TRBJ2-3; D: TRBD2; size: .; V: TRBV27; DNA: TGTGCCAGCAACCGCGCCACGGTAGCGGGGACAAGCACAGATACGCAGTATTTT; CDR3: CASNRATVAGTSTDTQYF
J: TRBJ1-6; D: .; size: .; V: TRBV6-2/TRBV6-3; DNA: TGTGCCAGCAGTTACGTCCGGATCCGGGACGCCGGAGCATCCTATAATTCACCCCTCCACTTT; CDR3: CASSYVRIRDAGASYNSPLHF
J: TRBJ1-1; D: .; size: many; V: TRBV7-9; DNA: TGTGCCAGCAGCTACCCCGACCGGGCTGGGAGAGCTTTCTTT; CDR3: CASSYPDRAGRAFF
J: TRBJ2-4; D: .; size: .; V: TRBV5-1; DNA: TGCGCCAGCAGCTTATATGGACGGGGGGCCTTCAATGAGCAGTACTTC; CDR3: CASSLYGRGAFNEQYF
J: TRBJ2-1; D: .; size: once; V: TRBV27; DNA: TGTGCCAGCAGTTTAAAGGCCAGGGCCCTCTTCGGTGAGCAGTTCTTC; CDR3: CASSLKARALFGEQFF
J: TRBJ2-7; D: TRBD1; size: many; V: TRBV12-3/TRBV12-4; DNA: TGTGCCAGCAGTCCAAGTCCCGGGACAGGGGAGTACTTC; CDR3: CASSPSPGTGEYF
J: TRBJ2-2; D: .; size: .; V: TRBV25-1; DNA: TGTGCCAGCAGTGGTAGGGGGGGAGGCACCGGGGAGCTGTTTTTT; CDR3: CASSGRGGGTGELFF
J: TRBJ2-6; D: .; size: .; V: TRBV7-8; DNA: TGTGCCAGCAGCGGAATAGCAGGATTCTCTGGGGCCAACGTCCTGACTTTC; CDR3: CASSGIAGFSGANVLTF
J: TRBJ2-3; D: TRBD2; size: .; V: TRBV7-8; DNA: TGTGCCAGCAGCTTCGGGACTAGCGGGTTGACAGATACGCAGTATTTT; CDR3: CASSFGTSGLTDTQYF
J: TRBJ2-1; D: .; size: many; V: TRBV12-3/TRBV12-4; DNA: TGTGCCAGCACTCTCGGCGGAGGTAGCTCCTACAATGAGCAGTTCTTC; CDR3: CASTLGGGSSYNEQFF
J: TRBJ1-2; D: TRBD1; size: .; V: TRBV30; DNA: TGTGCCTTGGGCCGGGACAGGGGGCCGGGAGGCTACACCTTC; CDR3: CALGRDRGPGGYTF
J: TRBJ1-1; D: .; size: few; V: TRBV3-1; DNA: TGTGCCAGCAGCCAAGAACGGCTCCGGGACACTGAAGCTTTCTTT; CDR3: CASSQERLRDTEAFF
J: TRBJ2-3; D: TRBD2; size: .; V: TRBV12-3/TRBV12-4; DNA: TGTGCCAGCAGTTTAGCGGGGGGGACCTTGAGCACAGATACGCAGTATTTT; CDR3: CASSLAGGTLSTDTQYF
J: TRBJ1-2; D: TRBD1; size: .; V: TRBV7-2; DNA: TGTGCCAGCAGCCTTGGACCGGGACAGGAGAATACTAACTATGGCTACACCTTC; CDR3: CASSLGPGQENTNYGYTF
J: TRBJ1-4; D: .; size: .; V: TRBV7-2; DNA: TGTGCCAGCAGCCCTAACAGGGAAACTAATGAAAAACTGTTTTTT; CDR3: CASSPNRETNEKLFF
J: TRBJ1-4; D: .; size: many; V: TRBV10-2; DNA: TGCGCCAGCAGTGAGTCAAGCGATCTGGAAAAACTGTTTTTT; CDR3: CASSESSDLEKLFF
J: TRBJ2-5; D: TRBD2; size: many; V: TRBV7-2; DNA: TGTGCCAGCAGCTTAGGACTAGCGGGGGGGCGGGAGACCCAGTACTTC; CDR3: CASSLGLAGGRETQYF
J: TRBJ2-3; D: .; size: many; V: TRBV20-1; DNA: TGCAGTGCTAGCGGGCGCAGCGGAGGGGCAGATACGCAGTATTTT; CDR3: CSASGRSGGADTQYF
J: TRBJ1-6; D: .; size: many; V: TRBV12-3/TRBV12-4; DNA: TGTGCCAGCAGTTTTCGGGGCAGGGCGGAATGGCCACCCCTCCACTTT; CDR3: CASSFRGRAEWPPLHF
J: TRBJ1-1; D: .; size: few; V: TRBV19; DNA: TGTGCCAGTAATGATATAGGGCACACTGAAGCTTTCTTT; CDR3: CASNDIGHTEAFF
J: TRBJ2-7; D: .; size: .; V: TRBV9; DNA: TGTGCCGGCAGCCCCCAACGTGGCGGGATCTCCTACGAGCAGTACTTC; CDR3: CAGSPQRGGISYEQYF
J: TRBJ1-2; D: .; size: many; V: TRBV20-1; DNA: TGCAGTGCTAGGGTATTTGGGTATAAAGCAGCTAACTATGGCTACACCTTC; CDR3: CSARVFGYKAANYGYTF
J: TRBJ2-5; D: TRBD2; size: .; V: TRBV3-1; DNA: TGTGCCAGCAGCCCTCGACTAGCGGGGGGGGCCAGCCAAGAGACCCAGTACTTC; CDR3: CASSPRLAGGASQETQYF
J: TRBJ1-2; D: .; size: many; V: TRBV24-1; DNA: TGTGCCACCAGTGACCGCGACGGCTATGGCTACACCTTC; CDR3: CATSDRDGYGYTF
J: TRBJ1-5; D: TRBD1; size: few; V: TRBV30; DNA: TGTGCCTGGAACAGGGGGCAAGGTCAGCCCCAGCATTTT; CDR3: CAWNRGQGQPQHF
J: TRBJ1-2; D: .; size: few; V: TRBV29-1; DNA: TGCAGCGCCCTTACAGGGATAACGGGGGGCTACACCTTC; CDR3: CSALTGITGGYTF
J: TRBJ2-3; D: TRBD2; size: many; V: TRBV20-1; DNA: TGCAGTGCTAGTACCACTAGCGGGGCCCGCACAGATACGCAGTATTTT; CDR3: CSASTTSGARTDTQYF
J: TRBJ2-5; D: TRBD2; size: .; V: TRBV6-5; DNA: TGTGCCAGCAGGACGGGAGGAGAGGCCCAGTACTTC; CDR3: CASRTGGEAQYF
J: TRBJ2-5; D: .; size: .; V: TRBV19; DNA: TGTGCCAGTAGTATCCGCGTAGGGGCAGGCCAAGAGACCCAGTACTTC; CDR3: CASSIRVGAGQETQYF
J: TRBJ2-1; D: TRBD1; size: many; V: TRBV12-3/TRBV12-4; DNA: TGTGCCAGCAGGCTGGGACAGGGCCCCTACAATGAGCAGTTCTTC; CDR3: CASRLGQGPYNEQFF
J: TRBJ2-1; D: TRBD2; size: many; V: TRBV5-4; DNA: TGTGCCAGCAGCCCCGGGGGTAGCGGGGGGGCCGGGATCTACAATGAGCAGTTCTTC; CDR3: CASSPGGSGGAGIYNEQFF
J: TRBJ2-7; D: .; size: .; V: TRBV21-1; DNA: TGTGCCAGCAGCGGGGACGGGAGCTCCTACAATGAGCAGTACTTC; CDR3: CASSGDGSSYNEQYF
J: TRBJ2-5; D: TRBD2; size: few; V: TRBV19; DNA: TGTGCCAGTAGTAACGGACTAGCGGGTGCCCAAGAGACCCAGTACTTC; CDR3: CASSNGLAGAQETQYF
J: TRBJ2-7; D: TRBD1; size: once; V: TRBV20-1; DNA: TGCAGTGCTAGCCAGGGACAGGGCCCCTACGAGCAGTACTTC; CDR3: CSASQGQGPYEQYF
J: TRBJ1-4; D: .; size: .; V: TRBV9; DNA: TGTGCCGGCACCCCAGACCCCGGTGGGCAGGAAAAACTGTTTTTT; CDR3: CAGTPDPGGQEKLFF
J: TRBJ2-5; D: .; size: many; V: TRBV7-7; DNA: TGTGCTAGCAGCTTTGACAGACAAGAGACCCAGTACTTC; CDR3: CASSFDRQETQYF
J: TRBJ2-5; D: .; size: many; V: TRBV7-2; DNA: TGTGCCAGCAGCCCGAACCTGGGGGCGCGAGAGACCCAGTACTTC; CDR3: CASSPNLGARETQYF
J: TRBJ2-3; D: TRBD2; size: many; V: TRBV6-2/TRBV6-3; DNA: TGTGCCAGCAGTTACTCCCTAGCGGGGGTTCCCACAGATACGCAGTATTTT; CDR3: CASSYSLAGVPTDTQYF